One and the same sample provided the 5 T cell receptor beta chains below, sequenced in a study of blood T cell repertoires in COVID-19. The table came from immunoSEQ multiplex PCR; TCRdb's copy has only in-frame clones and leaves some out. The sample lists approximately 66,000 clones; approximately 89% were seen once. The sample comprised peripheral blood. The receptors derive from a man between 60 and 75 years old with acute or convalescent COVID-19.

This clone showed up just once. The chain uses TRBV7-2 and TRBJ1-2; weak D call: TRBD1 (5 bases). The CDR3 contains 13 residues. The V and J ends lost 1 base and 5 bases respectively, with 8 bases between them. The germline CDR1 and CDR2 sequences are SGHTA and FQGNSA. The chain's CDR3 is CASSLGTQYGYTF. CDR3 nucleotides: TGTGCCAGCAGCTTAGGGACACAGTATGGCTACACCTTC.

This clone has a single count. V and J are TRBV4-1 and TRBJ1-3, with D hard to call. V shed 2 bases and J shed 1 base, with 12 bases lying between them. Germline assignment: CDR1 MGHRA and CDR2 YSYEKL. The length of the CDR3 is 16 residues. CDR3 nucleotides: TGCGCCAGCAGCCAACCTCAATACATATCTGGAAACACCATATATTTT. Translating it yields CASSQPQYISGNTIYF.

The sample holds one count of this clone. The V gene is TRBV7-6, the J gene TRBJ2-2; 9 bases agree with TRBD1. The germline V gene encodes CDR1 SGHVS and CDR2 FNYEAQ. CDR3 length: 16 amino acids. Trimming took 5 bases from V and 1 from J; bases not matched to a gene: 5. The CDR3 is CASSPGQGLNTGELFF. The CDR3 nucleotides read TGTGCCAGCAGCCCGGGACAGGGTTTGAACACCGGGGAGCTGTTTTTT.

V and J are TRBV7-2 and TRBJ2-1; 7 nucleotides agree with TRBD1. There are 14 residues in the CDR3. Germline loops: CDR1 SGHTA, CDR2 FQGNSA. The J segment lost 6 bases and the V segment lost 3 bases, leaving 5 bases of the junction unmatched. This CDR3 is CASSLDRIGNEQFF. The CDR3 bases are TGTGCCAGCAGCTTGGACAGGATTGGCAATGAGCAGTTCTTC.

J is TRBJ1-6 and V is TRBV5-8; 8 bases match TRBD1. Germline V gene sequence: CDR1 SGHTS, CDR2 YDEGEE. There are 15 residues in the CDR3. V gave up 4 bases and J gave up 7 bases; unmatched junction bases: 7. The CDR3 nucleotides are TGTGCCAGCAGCCCAAGGACAGGGCGGAATTCACCCCTCCACTTT. Its translation: CASSPRTGRNSPLHF.